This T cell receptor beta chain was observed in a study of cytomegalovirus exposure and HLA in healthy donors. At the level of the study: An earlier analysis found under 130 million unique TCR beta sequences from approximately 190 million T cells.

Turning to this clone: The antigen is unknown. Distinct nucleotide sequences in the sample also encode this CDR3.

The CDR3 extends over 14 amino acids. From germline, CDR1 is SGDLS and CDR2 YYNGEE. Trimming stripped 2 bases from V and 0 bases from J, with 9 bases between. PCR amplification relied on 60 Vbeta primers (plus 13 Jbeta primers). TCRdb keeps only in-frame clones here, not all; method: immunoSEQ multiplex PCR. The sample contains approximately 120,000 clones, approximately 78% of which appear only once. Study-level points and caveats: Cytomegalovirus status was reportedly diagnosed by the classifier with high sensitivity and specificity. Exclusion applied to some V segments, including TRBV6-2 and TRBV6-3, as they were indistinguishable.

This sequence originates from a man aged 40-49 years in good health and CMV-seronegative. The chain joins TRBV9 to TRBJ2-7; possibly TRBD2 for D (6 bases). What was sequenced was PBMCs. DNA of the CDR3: TGTGCCAGCAGCGTTGGGGGGAGCTCCTACGAGCAGTACTTC. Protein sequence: CASSVGGSSYEQYF.